Given below is one TCR beta chain in context. Measured with immunoSEQ multiplex PCR; TCRdb has only the in-frame clones, and not every one. The sample shows fewer than 30,000 clones, 85% of them seen only once. The CDR3 loop spans 17 amino acids. Per the germline V gene, CDR1 is MNHEY and CDR2 is SVGEGT. V lost 0 bases, J lost 5 bases, and 16 bases lay in between. This sample stems from a study of blood T cell repertoires in COVID-19. Sequenced material: peripheral blood. The chain employs TRBV6-2 or TRBV6-3 and TRBJ2-2; D might be TRBD1 (6 bases). The origin of this receptor is a human donor in a cohort sampled during active COVID-19. The CDR3 region is CASSYSRTAFWTGELFF. The CDR3 nucleotides read TGTGCCAGCAGTTACTCTAGGACAGCCTTTTGGACCGGGGAGCTGTTTTTT.